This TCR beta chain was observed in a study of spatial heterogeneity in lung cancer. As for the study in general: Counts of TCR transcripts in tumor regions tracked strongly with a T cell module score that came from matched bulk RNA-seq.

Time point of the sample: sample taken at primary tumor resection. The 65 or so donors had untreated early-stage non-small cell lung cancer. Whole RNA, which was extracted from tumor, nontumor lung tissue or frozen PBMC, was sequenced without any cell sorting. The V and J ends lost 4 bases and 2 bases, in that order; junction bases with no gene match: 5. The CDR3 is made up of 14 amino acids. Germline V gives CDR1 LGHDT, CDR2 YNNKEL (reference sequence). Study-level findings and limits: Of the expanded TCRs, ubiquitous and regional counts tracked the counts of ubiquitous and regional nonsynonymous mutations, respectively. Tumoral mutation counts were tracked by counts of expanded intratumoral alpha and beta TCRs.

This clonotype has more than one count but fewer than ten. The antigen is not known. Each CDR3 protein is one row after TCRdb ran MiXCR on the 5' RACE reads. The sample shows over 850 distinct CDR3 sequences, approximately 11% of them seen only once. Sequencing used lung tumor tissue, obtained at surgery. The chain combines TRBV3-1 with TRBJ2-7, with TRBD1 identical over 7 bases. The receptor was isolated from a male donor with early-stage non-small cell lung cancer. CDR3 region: CASSPAGTAYEQYF. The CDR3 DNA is TGTGCCAGCAGCCCAGCCGGGACAGCCTACGAGCAGTACTTC.